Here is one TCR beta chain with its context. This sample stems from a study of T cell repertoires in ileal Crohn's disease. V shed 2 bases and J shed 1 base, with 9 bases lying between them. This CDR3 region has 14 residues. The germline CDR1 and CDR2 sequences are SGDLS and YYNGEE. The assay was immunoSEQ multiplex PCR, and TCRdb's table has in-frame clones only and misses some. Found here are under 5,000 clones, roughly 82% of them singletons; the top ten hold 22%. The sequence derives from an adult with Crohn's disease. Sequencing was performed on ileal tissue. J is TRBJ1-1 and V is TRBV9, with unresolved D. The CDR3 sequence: CASSVQVTNTEAFF. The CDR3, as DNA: TGTGCCAGCAGCGTTCAGGTGACGAACACTGAAGCTTTCTTT.